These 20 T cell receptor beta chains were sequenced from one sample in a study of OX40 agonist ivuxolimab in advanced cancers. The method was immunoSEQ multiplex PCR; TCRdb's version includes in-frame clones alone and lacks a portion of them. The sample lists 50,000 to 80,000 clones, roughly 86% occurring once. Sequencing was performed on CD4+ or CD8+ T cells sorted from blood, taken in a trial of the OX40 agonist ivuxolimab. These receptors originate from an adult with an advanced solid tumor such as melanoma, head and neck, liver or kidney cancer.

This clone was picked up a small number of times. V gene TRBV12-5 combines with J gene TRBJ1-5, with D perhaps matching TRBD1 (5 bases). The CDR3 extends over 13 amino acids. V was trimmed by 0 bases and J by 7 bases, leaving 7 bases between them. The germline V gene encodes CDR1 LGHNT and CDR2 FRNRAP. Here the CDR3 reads CASGLVGTQPQHF. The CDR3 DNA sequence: TGTGCTAGTGGTTTGGTAGGGACGCAGCCCCAGCATTTT.

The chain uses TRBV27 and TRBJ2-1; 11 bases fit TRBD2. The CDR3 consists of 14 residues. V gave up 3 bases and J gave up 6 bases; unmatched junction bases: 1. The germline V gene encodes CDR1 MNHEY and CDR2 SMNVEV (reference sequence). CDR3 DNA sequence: TGTGCCAGCAGTTTCCTAGCGGGGGGCAATGAGCAGTTCTTC. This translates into CASSFLAGGNEQFF.

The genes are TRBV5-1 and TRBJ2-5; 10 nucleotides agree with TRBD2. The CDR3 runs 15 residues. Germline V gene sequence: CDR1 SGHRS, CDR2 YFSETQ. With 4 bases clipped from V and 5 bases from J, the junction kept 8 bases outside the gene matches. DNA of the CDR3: TGCGCCAGCAGCCTGAGCGGGGGGGCCGAGGAGACCCAGTACTTC. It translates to CASSLSGGAEETQYF. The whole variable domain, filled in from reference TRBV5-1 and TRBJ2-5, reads KAGVTQTPRYLIKTRGQQVTLSCSPISGHRSVSWYQQTPGQGLQFLFEYFSETQRNKGNFPGRFSGRQFSNSRSEMNVSTLELGDSALYLCASSLSGGAEETQYFGPGTRLLVL.

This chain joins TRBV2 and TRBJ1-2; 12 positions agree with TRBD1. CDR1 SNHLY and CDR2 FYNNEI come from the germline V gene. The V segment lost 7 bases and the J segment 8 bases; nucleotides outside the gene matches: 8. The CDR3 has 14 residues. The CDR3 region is CASTQGTGGQGYTF. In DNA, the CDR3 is TGTGCCAGCACCCAGGGGACAGGGGGCCAAGGCTACACCTTC.

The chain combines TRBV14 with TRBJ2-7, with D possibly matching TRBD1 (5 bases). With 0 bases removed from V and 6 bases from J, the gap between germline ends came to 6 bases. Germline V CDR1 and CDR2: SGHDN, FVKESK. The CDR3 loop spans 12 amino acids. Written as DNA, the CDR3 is TGTGCCAGCAGCCAAGAAAGGGGCGAGCAGTACTTC. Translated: CASSQERGEQYF. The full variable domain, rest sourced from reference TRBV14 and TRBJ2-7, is EAGVTQFPSHSVIEKGQTVTLRCDPISGHDNLYWYRRVMGKEIKFLLHFVKESKQDESGMPNNRFLAERTGGTYSTLKVQPAELEDSGVYFCASSQERGEQYFGPGTRLTVT.

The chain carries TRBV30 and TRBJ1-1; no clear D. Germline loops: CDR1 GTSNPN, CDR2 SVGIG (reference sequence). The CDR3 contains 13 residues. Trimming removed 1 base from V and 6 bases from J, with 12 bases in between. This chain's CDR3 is CAWSATVAAEAFF. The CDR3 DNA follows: TGTGCCTGGAGTGCTACAGTTGCGGCTGAAGCTTTCTTT.

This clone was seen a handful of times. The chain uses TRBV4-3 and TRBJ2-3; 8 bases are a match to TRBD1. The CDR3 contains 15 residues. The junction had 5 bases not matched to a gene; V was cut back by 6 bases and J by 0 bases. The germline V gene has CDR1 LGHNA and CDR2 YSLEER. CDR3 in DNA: TGCGCCAGCAGAGACAGGGGCCTTAGCACAGATACGCAGTATTTT. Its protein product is CASRDRGLSTDTQYF.

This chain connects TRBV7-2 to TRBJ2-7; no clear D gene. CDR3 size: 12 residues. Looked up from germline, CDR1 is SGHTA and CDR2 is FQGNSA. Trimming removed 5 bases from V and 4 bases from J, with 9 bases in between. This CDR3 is CASSPTGYEQYF. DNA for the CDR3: TGTGCCAGCAGCCCCACCGGTTACGAGCAGTACTTC. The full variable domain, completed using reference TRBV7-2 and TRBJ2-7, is GAGVSQSPSNKVTEKGKDVELRCDPISGHTALYWYRQSLGQGLEFLIYFQGNSAPDKSGLPSDRFSAERTGGSVSTLTIQRTQQEDSAVYLCASSPTGYEQYFGPGTRLTVT.

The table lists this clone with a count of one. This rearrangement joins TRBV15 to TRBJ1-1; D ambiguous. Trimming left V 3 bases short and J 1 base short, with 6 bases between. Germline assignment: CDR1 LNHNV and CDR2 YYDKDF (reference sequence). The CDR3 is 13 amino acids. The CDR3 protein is CATSSGENTEAFF. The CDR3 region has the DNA TGTGCCACCAGCAGCGGGGAGAACACTGAAGCTTTCTTT.

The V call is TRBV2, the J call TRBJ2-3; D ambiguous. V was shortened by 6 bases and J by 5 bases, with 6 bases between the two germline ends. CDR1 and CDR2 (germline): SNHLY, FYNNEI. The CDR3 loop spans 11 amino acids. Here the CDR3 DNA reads TGTGCCAGCAGAGAGAGAGATACGCAGTATTTT. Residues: CASRERDTQYF.

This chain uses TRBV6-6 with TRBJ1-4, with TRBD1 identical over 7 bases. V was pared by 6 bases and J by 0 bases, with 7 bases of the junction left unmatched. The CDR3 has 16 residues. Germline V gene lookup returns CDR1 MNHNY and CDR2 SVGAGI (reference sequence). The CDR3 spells CASRTGTDATNEKLFF. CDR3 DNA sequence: TGTGCCAGCAGAACCGGGACAGATGCAACTAATGAAAAACTGTTTTTT.

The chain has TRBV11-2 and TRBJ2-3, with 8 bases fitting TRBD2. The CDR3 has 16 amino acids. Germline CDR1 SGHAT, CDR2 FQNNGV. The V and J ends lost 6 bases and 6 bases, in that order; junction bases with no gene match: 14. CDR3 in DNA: TGTGCCAGCAGGATAACTCTAGCGGGTCCCCCGGATACGCAGTATTTT. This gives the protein CASRITLAGPPDTQYF.

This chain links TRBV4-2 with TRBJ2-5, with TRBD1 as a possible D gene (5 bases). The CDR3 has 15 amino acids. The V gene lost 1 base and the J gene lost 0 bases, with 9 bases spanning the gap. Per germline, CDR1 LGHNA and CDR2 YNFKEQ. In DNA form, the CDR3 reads TGTGCCAGCAGCCAAGTTCGACAGAACCAAGAGACCCAGTACTTC. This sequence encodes CASSQVRQNQETQYF.

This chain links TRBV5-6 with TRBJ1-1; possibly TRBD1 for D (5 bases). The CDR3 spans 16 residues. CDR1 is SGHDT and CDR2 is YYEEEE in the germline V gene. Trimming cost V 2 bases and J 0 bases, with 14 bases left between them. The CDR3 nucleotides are TGTGCCAGCAGCTTTTCCGGGGCCGTAATGAACACTGAAGCTTTCTTT. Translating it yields CASSFSGAVMNTEAFF.

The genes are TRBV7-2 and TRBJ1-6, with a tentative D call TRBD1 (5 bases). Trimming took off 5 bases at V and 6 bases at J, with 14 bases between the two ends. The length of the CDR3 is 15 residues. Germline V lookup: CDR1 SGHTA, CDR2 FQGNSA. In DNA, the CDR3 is TGTGCCAGCAGCGTGCTCGGGGGTGGTAATTCACCCCTCCACTTT. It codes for CASSVLGGGNSPLHF. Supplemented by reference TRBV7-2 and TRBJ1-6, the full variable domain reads GAGVSQSPSNKVTEKGKDVELRCDPISGHTALYWYRQSLGQGLEFLIYFQGNSAPDKSGLPSDRFSAERTGGSVSTLTIQRTQQEDSAVYLCASSVLGGGNSPLHFGNGTRLTVT.

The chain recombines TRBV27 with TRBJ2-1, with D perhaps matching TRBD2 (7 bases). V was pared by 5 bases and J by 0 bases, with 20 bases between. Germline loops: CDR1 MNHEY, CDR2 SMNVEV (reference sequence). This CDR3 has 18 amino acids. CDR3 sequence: CASSTYRGGGSSYNEQFF. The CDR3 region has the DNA TGTGCCAGCAGTACTTATCGAGGGGGGGGGAGCTCCTACAATGAGCAGTTCTTC.

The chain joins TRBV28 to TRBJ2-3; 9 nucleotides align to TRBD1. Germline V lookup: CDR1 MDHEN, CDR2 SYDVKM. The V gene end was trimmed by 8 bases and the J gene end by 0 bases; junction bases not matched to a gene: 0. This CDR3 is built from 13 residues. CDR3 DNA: TGTGCCAGCGGGACAGGGAGCACAGATACGCAGTATTTT. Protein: CASGTGSTDTQYF.

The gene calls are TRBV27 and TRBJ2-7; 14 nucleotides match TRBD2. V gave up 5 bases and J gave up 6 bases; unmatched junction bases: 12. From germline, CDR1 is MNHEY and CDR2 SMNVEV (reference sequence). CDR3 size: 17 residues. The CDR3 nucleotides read TGTGCCAGCAGTCCCCCCCGTATCGGACTAGCGGGAGGCGAGCAGTACTTC. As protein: CASSPPRIGLAGGEQYF.

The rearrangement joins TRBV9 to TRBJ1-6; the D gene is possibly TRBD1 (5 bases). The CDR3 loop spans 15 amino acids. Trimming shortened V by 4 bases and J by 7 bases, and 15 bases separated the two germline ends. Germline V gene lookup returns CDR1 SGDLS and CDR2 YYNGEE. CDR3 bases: TGTGCCAGCAGCACCGCGGGGGGGGAGAATTCACCCCTCCACTTT. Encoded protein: CASSTAGGENSPLHF.

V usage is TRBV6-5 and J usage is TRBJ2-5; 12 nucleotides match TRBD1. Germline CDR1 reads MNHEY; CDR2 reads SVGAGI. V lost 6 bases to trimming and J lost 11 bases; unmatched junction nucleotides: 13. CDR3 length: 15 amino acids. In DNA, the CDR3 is TGTGCCAGCAGCCGCTTGGGGACAGGGGGCAAGAAGCAGTACTTC. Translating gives CASSRLGTGGKKQYF.